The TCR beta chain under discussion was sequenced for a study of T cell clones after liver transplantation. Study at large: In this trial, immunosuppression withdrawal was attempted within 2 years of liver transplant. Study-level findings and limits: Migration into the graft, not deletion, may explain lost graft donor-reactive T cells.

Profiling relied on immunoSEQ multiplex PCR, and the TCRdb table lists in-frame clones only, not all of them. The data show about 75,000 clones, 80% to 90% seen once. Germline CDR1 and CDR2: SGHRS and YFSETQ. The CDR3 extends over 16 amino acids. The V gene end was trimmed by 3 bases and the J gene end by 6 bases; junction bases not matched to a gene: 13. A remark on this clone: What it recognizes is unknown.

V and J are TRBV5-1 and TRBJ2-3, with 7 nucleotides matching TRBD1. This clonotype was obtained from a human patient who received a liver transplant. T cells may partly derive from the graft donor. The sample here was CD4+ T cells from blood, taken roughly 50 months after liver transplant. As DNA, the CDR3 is TGCGCCAGCAGCTCGAATAGCGACAGGGCGCGCGATACGCAGTATTTT. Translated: CASSSNSDRARDTQYF. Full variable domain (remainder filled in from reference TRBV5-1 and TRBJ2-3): KAGVTQTPRYLIKTRGQQVTLSCSPISGHRSVSWYQQTPGQGLQFLFEYFSETQRNKGNFPGRFSGRQFSNSRSEMNVSTLELGDSALYLCASSSNSDRARDTQYFGPGTRLTVL.